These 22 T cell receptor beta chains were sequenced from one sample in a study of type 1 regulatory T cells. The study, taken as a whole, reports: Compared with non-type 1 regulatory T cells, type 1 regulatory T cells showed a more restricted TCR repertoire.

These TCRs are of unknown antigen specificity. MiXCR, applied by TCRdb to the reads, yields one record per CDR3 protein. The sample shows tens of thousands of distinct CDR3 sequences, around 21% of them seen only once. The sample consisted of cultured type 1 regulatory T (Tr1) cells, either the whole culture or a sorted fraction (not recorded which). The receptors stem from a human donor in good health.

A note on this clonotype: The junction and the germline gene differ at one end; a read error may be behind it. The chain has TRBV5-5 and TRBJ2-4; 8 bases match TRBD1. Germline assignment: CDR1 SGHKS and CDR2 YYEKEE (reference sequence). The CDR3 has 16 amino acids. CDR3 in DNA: TGCGCCAGCAGCTCGGGGGACAGGCCCATCGGATTGCTTCAGTACTTC. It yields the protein CASSSGDRPIGLLQYF.

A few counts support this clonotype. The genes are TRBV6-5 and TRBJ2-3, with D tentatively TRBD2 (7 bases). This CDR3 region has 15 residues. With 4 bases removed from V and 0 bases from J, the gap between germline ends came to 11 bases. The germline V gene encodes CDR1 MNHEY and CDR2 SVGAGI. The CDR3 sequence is CASSSAGASTDTQYF. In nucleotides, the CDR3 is TGTGCCAGCAGTTCGGCGGGGGCCAGCACAGATACGCAGTATTTT.

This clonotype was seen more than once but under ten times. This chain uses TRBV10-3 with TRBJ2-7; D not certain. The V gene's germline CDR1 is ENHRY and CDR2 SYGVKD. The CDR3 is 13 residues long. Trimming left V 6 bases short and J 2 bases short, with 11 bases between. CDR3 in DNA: TGTGCCATCAGACTGGCTTCAACCTACGAGCAGTACTTC. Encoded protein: CAIRLASTYEQYF.

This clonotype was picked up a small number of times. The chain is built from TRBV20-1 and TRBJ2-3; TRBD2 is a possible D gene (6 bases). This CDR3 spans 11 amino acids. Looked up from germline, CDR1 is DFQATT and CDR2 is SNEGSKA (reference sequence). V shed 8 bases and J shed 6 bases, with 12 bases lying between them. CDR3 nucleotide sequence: TGCAGTTGCGGGAATTCGGATACGCAGTATTTT. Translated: CSCGNSDTQYF.

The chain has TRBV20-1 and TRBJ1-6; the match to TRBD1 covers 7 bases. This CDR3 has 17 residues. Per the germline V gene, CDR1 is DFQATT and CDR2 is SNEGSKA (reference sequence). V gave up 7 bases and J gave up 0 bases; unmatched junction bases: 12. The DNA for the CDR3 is TGCAGTGTCCGTCGGGACAGCCCGAGCTCCTATAATTCACCCCTCCACTTT. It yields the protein CSVRRDSPSSYNSPLHF.

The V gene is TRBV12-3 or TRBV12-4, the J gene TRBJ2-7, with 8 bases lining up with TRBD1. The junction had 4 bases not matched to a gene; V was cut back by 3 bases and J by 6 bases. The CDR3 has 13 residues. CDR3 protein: CASSLGQDREQYF. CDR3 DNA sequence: TGTGCCAGCAGTTTGGGACAGGACCGCGAGCAGTACTTC.

The CDR3 nucleotides are TGTGCCAGCAGGAAAACTAGCGGGAGTGGCGGGGAGCTGTTTTTT. Translating gives CASRKTSGSGGELFF. The rearrangement uses TRBV12-3 or TRBV12-4 and TRBJ2-2; 11 nucleotides line up with TRBD2. The CDR3 length is 15 residues. V lost 6 bases to trimming and J lost 7 bases; unmatched junction nucleotides: 7.

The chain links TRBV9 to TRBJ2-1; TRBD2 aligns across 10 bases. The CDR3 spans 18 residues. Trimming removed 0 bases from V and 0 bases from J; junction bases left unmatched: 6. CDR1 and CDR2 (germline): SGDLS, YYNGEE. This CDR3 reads CASSVDASGSSSYNEQFF. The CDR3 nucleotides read TGTGCCAGCAGCGTAGATGCTAGCGGGAGCAGCTCCTACAATGAGCAGTTCTTC.

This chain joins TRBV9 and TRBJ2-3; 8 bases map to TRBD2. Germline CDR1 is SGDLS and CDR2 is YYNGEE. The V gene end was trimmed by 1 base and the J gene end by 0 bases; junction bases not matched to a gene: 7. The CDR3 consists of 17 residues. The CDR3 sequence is CASSVRLAGTSTDTQYF. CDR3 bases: TGTGCCAGCAGCGTACGGCTAGCGGGTACTAGCACAGATACGCAGTATTTT.

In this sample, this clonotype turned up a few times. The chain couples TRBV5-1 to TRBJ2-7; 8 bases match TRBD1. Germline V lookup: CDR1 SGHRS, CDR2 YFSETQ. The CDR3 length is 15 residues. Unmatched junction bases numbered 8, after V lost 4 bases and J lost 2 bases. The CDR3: CASSIRQGTTYEQYF. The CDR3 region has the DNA TGCGCCAGCAGCATAAGACAGGGGACCACCTACGAGCAGTACTTC. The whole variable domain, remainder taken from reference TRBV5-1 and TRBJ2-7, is KAGVTQTPRYLIKTRGQQVTLSCSPISGHRSVSWYQQTPGQGLQFLFEYFSETQRNKGNFPGRFSGRQFSNSRSEMNVSTLELGDSALYLCASSIRQGTTYEQYFGPGTRLTVT.

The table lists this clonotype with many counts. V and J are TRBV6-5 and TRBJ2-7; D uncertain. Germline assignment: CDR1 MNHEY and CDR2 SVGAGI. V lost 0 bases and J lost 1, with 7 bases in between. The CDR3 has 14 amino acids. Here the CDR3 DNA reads TGTGCCAGCAGTTACTCTCTGGGTTCCTACGAGCAGTACTTC. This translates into CASSYSLGSYEQYF.

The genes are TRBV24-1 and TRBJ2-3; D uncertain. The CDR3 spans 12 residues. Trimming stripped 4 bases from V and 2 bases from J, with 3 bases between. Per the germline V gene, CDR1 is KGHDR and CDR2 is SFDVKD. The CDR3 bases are TGTGCCACCAGTGACCACACAGATACGCAGTATTTT. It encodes CATSDHTDTQYF.

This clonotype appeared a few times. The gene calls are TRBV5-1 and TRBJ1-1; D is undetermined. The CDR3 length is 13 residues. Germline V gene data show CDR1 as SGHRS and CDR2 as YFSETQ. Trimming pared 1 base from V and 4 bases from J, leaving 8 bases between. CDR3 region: CASSLTPFTEAFF. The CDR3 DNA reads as TGCGCCAGCAGCTTGACACCATTCACTGAAGCTTTCTTT.

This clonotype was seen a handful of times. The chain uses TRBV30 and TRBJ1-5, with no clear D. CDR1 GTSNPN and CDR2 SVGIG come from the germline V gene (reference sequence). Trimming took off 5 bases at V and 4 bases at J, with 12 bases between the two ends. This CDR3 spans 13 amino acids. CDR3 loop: CAWRRDGNQPQHF. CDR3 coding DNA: TGTGCCTGGCGGAGGGATGGGAATCAGCCCCAGCATTTT.

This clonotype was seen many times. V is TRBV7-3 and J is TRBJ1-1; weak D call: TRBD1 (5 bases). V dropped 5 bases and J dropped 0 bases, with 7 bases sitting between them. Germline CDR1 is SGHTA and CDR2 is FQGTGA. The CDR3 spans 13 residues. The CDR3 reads CASSQQVNTEAFF. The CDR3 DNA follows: TGTGCCAGCAGCCAACAGGTGAACACTGAAGCTTTCTTT.

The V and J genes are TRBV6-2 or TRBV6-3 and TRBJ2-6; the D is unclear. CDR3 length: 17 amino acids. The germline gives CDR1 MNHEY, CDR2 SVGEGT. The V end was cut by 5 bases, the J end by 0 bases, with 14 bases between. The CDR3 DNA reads TGTGCCAGCAGTCTCCCCCGACGCGACTCTGGGGCCAACGTCCTGACTTTC. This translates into CASSLPRRDSGANVLTF.

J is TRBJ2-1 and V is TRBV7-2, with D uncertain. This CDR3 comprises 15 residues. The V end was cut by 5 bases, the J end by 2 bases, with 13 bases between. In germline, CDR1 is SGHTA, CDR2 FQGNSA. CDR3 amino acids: CASSPRVNAYNEQFF. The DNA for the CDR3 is TGTGCCAGCAGCCCTAGGGTCAACGCCTACAATGAGCAGTTCTTC.

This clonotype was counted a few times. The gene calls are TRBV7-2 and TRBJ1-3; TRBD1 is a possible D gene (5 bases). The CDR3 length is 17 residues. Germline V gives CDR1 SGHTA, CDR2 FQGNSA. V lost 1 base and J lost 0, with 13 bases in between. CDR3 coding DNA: TGTGCCAGCAGCTTAGACCCAGGGCCAGTCTCTGGAAACACCATATATTTT. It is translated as CASSLDPGPVSGNTIYF.

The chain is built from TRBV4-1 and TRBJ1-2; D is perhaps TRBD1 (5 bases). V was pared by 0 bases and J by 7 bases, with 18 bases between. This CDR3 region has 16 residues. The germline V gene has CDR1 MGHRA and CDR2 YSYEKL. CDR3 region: CASSQDNGAGGFGYTF. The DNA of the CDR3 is TGCGCCAGCAGCCAAGATAACGGGGCAGGAGGTTTTGGCTACACCTTC.

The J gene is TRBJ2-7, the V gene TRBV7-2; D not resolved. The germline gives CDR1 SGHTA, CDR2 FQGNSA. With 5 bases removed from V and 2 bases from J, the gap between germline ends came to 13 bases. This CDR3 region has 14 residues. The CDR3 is CASSPRGGPYEQYF. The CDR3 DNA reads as TGTGCCAGCAGCCCCCGCGGCGGACCCTACGAGCAGTACTTC.

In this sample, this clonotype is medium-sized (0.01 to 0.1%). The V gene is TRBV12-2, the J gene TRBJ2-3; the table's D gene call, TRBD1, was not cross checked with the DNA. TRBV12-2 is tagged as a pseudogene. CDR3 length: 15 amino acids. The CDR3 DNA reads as TGTGCAAGTCGTCGCCGGGACAGGGGCACAGATACGCAGTATTTT. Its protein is CASRRRDRGTDTQYF.

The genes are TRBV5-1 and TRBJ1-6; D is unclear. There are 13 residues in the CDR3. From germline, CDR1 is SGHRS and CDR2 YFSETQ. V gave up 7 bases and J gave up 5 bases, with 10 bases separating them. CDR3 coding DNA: TGCGCCAGCGGTAGGGAAGATAATTCACCCCTCCACTTT. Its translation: CASGREDNSPLHF.